Sequencing of this T cell receptor beta chain was carried out in a study of blood T cell repertoires in COVID-19. The J segment lost 2 bases and the V segment lost 10 bases, leaving 8 bases of the junction unmatched. This CDR3 has 14 residues. Germline CDR1 and CDR2: ENHRY and SYGVKD. Sequencing used immunoSEQ multiplex PCR; TCRdb keeps in-frame clones, though not all of them. The sample yields around 190,000 clones, about nine tenths seen once. This TCR derives from a man aged 18 to 30 with acute COVID-19. The source material was PBMCs or T cells enriched from blood (not recorded which). The chain uses TRBV10-3 and TRBJ2-7, with 10 bases fitting TRBD1. The CDR3 DNA is TGTGCCACCGAACCAGGACAGGGGGCCTACGAGCAGTACTTC. Its protein is CATEPGQGAYEQYF.